Below are 29 T cell receptor beta chains sequenced from a single sample in a study of a mutant IDH1 vaccine in newly diagnosed glioma. The time point is: week 47, end of study. Vaccine doses each comprised 300 ug of mutant IDH1 20-mer peptide, with topical imiquimod. Data came from immunoSEQ multiplex PCR; TCRdb stores just in-frame clones and leaves some out. The sample includes approximately 50,000 clones, roughly 72% of them seen just once. No antigen has been assigned to these receptors. Sequencing was performed on PBMCs, taken from a glioma patient whose treatment included an IDH1 peptide vaccine. The origin of the receptors is a middle-aged woman with glioma. Some clones in this sample may be carry-over from other donors' samples.

A single count supports this clone. The V gene is TRBV2, the J gene TRBJ2-1, with 8 nucleotides matching TRBD1. The germline CDR1 and CDR2 sequences are SNHLY and FYNNEI. The CDR3 contains 15 residues. V shed 8 bases and J 1 base; nucleotides not matched to a gene: 7. CDR3 DNA: TGTGCCAGCGGCGGAAGACAGGGGTCCTACAATGAGCAGTTCTTC. As protein: CASGGRQGSYNEQFF.

The J gene is TRBJ2-5, the V gene TRBV4-1; D may be TRBD1 or TRBD2 (5 bases each). CDR1 is MGHRA and CDR2 is YSYEKL in the germline V gene. CDR3 length: 15 residues. V gave up 3 bases and J gave up 5 bases, with 16 bases separating them. The CDR3 sequence: CASSQGEGVVETQYF. The CDR3 DNA sequence: TGCGCCAGCAGCCAGGGGGAAGGGGTTGTGGAGACCCAGTACTTC.

This sequence joins TRBV29-1 and TRBJ2-5, with 8 nucleotides matching TRBD2. The CDR3 extends over 14 amino acids. Germline CDR1 SQVTM, CDR2 ANQGSEA. Germline trimming cut 4 bases from V and 5 bases from J; bases unmatched to any gene: 9. The DNA for the CDR3 is TGCAGCGTTGGGGTAGCGGGACGCCCCGAGACCCAGTACTTC. Amino acids: CSVGVAGRPETQYF.

The DNA for the CDR3 is TGTGCCAGCAACCTGGGTACAGATACGCAGTATTTT. Translation gives CASNLGTDTQYF. This rearrangement joins TRBV5-4 to TRBJ2-3; unclear D gene. CDR3 size: 12 residues. Trimming shortened V by 6 bases and J by 3 bases, and 8 bases separated the two germline ends. CDR1 is SGHNT, CDR2 YYREEE, per germline (reference sequence). Combining the CDR3 with reference TRBV5-4 and TRBJ2-3 gives the whole variable domain ETGVTQSPTHLIKTRGQQVTLRCSSQSGHNTVSWYQQALGQGPQFIFQYYREEENGRGNFPPRFSGLQFPNYSSELNVNALELDDSALYLCASNLGTDTQYFGPGTRLTVL.

The chain carries TRBV10-3 and TRBJ1-3; D may be TRBD1 (6 bases). Trimming removed 7 bases at V and 3 bases at J, with 16 bases between. The germline gives CDR1 ENHRY, CDR2 SYGVKD. This CDR3 spans 15 amino acids. The CDR3 region is CAITKGQSYGNTIYF. In nucleotides, the CDR3 is TGTGCCATCACCAAAGGACAGTCTTATGGAAACACCATATATTTT.

This chain links TRBV7-2 with TRBJ1-2, with 7 positions matching TRBD1. Germline lookup yields CDR1 SGHTA and CDR2 FQGNSA. V lost 2 bases to trimming and J lost 4 bases; unmatched junction nucleotides: 7. The length of the CDR3 is 15 residues. This CDR3 is CASSLNYRGSYGYTF. The CDR3 coding sequence is TGTGCCAGCAGCTTAAACTACAGGGGTAGCTATGGCTACACCTTC.

The chain is built from TRBV19 and TRBJ2-2; 9 bases align to TRBD2. The trim removed 6 bases at V and 5 bases at J, leaving 7 bases unmatched. Germline V gene sequence: CDR1 LNHDA, CDR2 SQIVND (reference sequence). This CDR3 comprises 15 residues. The CDR3 DNA follows: TGTGCCAGTAGAAGGGCGGGAGGGAGAACCGGGGAGCTGTTTTTT. This encodes CASRRAGGRTGELFF.

The rearrangement links TRBV10-2 to TRBJ2-2; a possible D gene is TRBD1 (5 bases). CDR1 is WSHSY and CDR2 is SAAADI in the germline V gene. Between the trimmed V and J ends, which lost 3 bases and 1 base, there was a span of 6 bases. The CDR3 totals 14 residues. CDR3 loop: CASSDTGNTGELFF. CDR3 DNA sequence: TGCGCCAGCAGTGACACAGGGAACACCGGGGAGCTGTTTTTT.

The chain links TRBV7-8 to TRBJ2-5; D possibly corresponds to TRBD1 (5 bases). The CDR3 loop spans 14 amino acids. With 1 base removed from V and 5 bases from J, the gap between germline ends came to 11 bases. Germline lookup yields CDR1 SGHVS and CDR2 FQNEAQ. This CDR3 is CASSLGGSQETQYF. CDR3 in DNA: TGTGCCAGCAGCTTAGGGGGCAGCCAGGAGACCCAGTACTTC.

This chain uses TRBV11-3 with TRBJ2-7; tentative D call: TRBD1 (6 bases). Deletions cut 10 bases from V and 6 bases from J, with 16 bases between. The CDR3 covers 12 residues. The germline V gene has CDR1 SGHNT and CDR2 YENEEA. The CDR3 nucleotides read TGTGCCATAAACAGGGTTAGATGCGAGCAGTACTTC. Amino acids: CAINRVRCEQYF.

The CDR3 nucleotides are TGCAGCGTTGATCAGGGGATGAATGAGCAGTTCTTC. Its translation is CSVDQGMNEQFF. The chain links TRBV29-1 to TRBJ2-1; D may be TRBD1 (6 bases). The CDR3 spans 12 residues. V was cut by 3 bases and J by 7 bases, with 10 bases left in between. The germline gives CDR1 SQVTM, CDR2 ANQGSEA.

The gene calls are TRBV13 and TRBJ2-5; weak D call: TRBD1 (5 bases). The CDR3 totals 16 residues. Germline V lookup: CDR1 PRHDT, CDR2 FYEKMQ (reference sequence). V was clipped by 2 bases and J by 7 bases, with 20 bases between them. CDR3 region: CASSLSEGELKGTQYF. The CDR3 DNA reads TGTGCCAGCAGCTTAAGCGAAGGGGAATTAAAGGGGACCCAGTACTTC.

The chain carries TRBV9 and TRBJ1-2; D may be TRBD1 (5 bases). The CDR3 has 14 amino acids. Germline V gives CDR1 SGDLS, CDR2 YYNGEE. V lost 0 bases to trimming and J lost 5 bases, with 11 bases between them. The DNA for the CDR3 is TGTGCCAGCAGCGTAGGGGGGACCACGTATGGCTACACCTTC. This sequence encodes CASSVGGTTYGYTF.

Of note for this clone: The junction departs from the called germline gene at one end, perhaps through a read error. V is TRBV29-1 and J is TRBJ1-2; 9 bases align to TRBD1. The CDR3 has 17 residues. Germline V gene lookup returns CDR1 SQVTM and CDR2 ANQGSEA. DNA of the CDR3: TGCAGCGTCGAAGGGGACAGGGCCGTGGGCAGTGCGAGTGGCTACACCTTC. Translated, it gives CSVEGDRAVGSASGYTF.

The V call is TRBV5-1, the J call TRBJ1-1, with D uncertain. With 1 base removed from V and 5 bases from J, the gap between germline ends came to 18 bases. Germline CDR1 and CDR2: SGHRS and YFSETQ. The CDR3 is made up of 16 amino acids. The DNA of the CDR3 is TGCGCCAGCAGCTTGCCACCGGGCCTCGGAGGGACTGAAGCTTTCTTT. It translates to CASSLPPGLGGTEAFF. The full variable domain, with the rest looked up from reference TRBV5-1 and TRBJ1-1, is KAGVTQTPRYLIKTRGQQVTLSCSPISGHRSVSWYQQTPGQGLQFLFEYFSETQRNKGNFPGRFSGRQFSNSRSEMNVSTLELGDSALYLCASSLPPGLGGTEAFFGQGTRLTVV.

The CDR3 reads CASRPGTAYEQYF. Here the CDR3 DNA reads TGTGCCAGCAGACCCGGGACAGCGTACGAGCAGTACTTC. V gene TRBV6-6 combines with J gene TRBJ2-7; TRBD1 aligns across 7 bases. Trimming removed 6 bases from V and 4 bases from J; junction bases left unmatched: 6. In germline, CDR1 is MNHNY, CDR2 SVGAGI (reference sequence). CDR3 length: 13 amino acids.

The chain uses TRBV9 and TRBJ2-2; 8 bases line up with TRBD1. Germline V gene data show CDR1 as SGDLS and CDR2 as YYNGEE. V lost 4 bases to trimming and J lost 1 base; unmatched junction nucleotides: 3. This CDR3 contains 15 residues. CDR3 nucleotide sequence: TGTGCCAGCAGCCCCGGGACAGGGAACACCGGGGAGCTGTTTTTT. Its protein is CASSPGTGNTGELFF.

V gene TRBV2 combines with J gene TRBJ1-1, with D possibly TRBD1 on 5 matching bases. V lost 3 bases to trimming and J lost 7 bases, with 12 bases between them. In germline, CDR1 is SNHLY, CDR2 FYNNEI. This CDR3 comprises 13 residues. CDR3 sequence reads: CASSEETGIEAFF. CDR3 DNA sequence: TGTGCCAGCAGTGAGGAAACAGGCATTGAAGCTTTCTTT.

The chain employs TRBV5-6 and TRBJ2-1; TRBD2 might be the D (5 bases). The V end lost 0 bases, the J end lost 7 bases, and 11 bases lay between the germline ends. The germline V gene encodes CDR1 SGHDT and CDR2 YYEEEE. The CDR3 is 14 amino acids. CDR3 amino acids: CASSLVLTGNEQFF. The CDR3 DNA reads as TGTGCCAGCAGCTTGGTTCTAACGGGGAATGAGCAGTTCTTC.

This clone was seen more than once but under ten times. The chain has TRBV2 and TRBJ1-1; D call uncertain. The V gene's germline CDR1 is SNHLY and CDR2 FYNNEI. Between the trimmed V and J ends, which lost 9 bases and 1 base, there was a span of 12 bases. The CDR3 spans 13 residues. In DNA, the CDR3 is TGTGCCAGTAGCCTCGGGCGGAACACTGAAGCTTTCTTT. It codes for CASSLGRNTEAFF.

This clone was detected once. The chain is built from TRBV27 and TRBJ2-7; 9 bases agree with TRBD2. The CDR3 totals 17 residues. V shed 5 bases, J shed 5 bases, and the junction held 16 bases outside the gene matches. Germline V gene sequence: CDR1 MNHEY, CDR2 SMNVEV (reference sequence). This chain's CDR3 is CASSPLSRTSAAHEQYF. The CDR3 DNA follows: TGTGCCAGCAGTCCTCTCTCGAGGACTAGCGCCGCCCACGAGCAGTACTTC.

This rearrangement joins TRBV5-1 to TRBJ2-3, with 7 bases lining up with TRBD1. Germline assignment: CDR1 SGHRS and CDR2 YFSETQ. V lost 5 bases to trimming and J lost 3 bases; unmatched junction nucleotides: 3. This CDR3 has 13 amino acids. CDR3 coding DNA: TGCGCCAGCAGGGGGACAGAGACAGATACGCAGTATTTT. Amino acids: CASRGTETDTQYF.

This clone was detected only once. The chain has TRBV27 and TRBJ1-6; D perhaps matches TRBD1 (6 bases). Germline V gene data show CDR1 as MNHEY and CDR2 as SMNVEV (reference sequence). Trimming shortened V by 6 bases and J by 6 bases, and 15 bases separated the two germline ends. This CDR3 has 15 amino acids. The CDR3 nucleotides are TGTGCCAGCAGAGTTATGGGGGCTATTAATTCACCCCTCCACTTT. Its translation is CASRVMGAINSPLHF.

V usage is TRBV9 and J usage is TRBJ1-1, with D possibly TRBD1 on 6 matching bases. The CDR3 length is 16 residues. Germline CDR1 SGDLS, CDR2 YYNGEE. The V gene lost 0 bases and the J gene lost 7 bases, with 19 bases spanning the gap. The CDR3 DNA is TGTGCCAGCAGCGTAGGTACCCTTCCAGGGGCAGATGAAGCTTTCTTT. Translation gives CASSVGTLPGADEAFF.

The V gene is TRBV30, the J gene TRBJ1-5, with D possibly being TRBD1 (6 bases). Looked up from germline, CDR1 is GTSNPN and CDR2 is SVGIG (reference sequence). Trimming removed 2 bases at V and 3 bases at J, with 11 bases between. CDR3 length equals 14 residues. Written as DNA, the CDR3 is TGTGCCTGGAGTTTCGGACAGCTCAATCAGCCCCAGCATTTT. Its translation is CAWSFGQLNQPQHF.

The rearrangement links TRBV5-4 to TRBJ1-2, with no clear D. The CDR3 runs 16 residues. CDR1 and CDR2 from the germline V gene are SGHNT and YYREEE (reference sequence). The ends were cut back, 0 bases at V and 5 bases at J, with 17 bases in the middle. In nucleotides, the CDR3 is TGTGCCAGCAGCTTGGCAGTCGGCAGTAGACCATATGGCTACACCTTC. Translation gives CASSLAVGSRPYGYTF. The full variable domain, completed using reference TRBV5-4 and TRBJ1-2, is ETGVTQSPTHLIKTRGQQVTLRCSSQSGHNTVSWYQQALGQGPQFIFQYYREEENGRGNFPPRFSGLQFPNYSSELNVNALELDDSALYLCASSLAVGSRPYGYTFGSGTRLTVV.

The genes are TRBV7-8 and TRBJ2-1; 7 nucleotides align to TRBD1. CDR3 length: 15 residues. The trim removed 8 bases at V and 0 bases at J, leaving 7 bases unmatched. CDR1 and CDR2 (germline): SGHVS, FQNEAQ. The CDR3 coding sequence is TGTGCCAGCTTCCGGGACAGCCTCTCCTACAATGAGCAGTTCTTC. Translation: CASFRDSLSYNEQFF.

Here the CDR3 DNA reads TGTGCCAGCAGCCAAGGAGAAGGGACGGACGAGCAGTACTTC. This encodes CASSQGEGTDEQYF. The rearrangement joins TRBV14 to TRBJ2-7, with D tentatively TRBD1 or TRBD2 (5 bases each). V shed 1 base and J shed 5 bases, with 12 bases lying between them. The CDR3 has 14 residues. The germline V gene has CDR1 SGHDN and CDR2 FVKESK. The complete variable domain, with remaining parts taken from reference TRBV14 and TRBJ2-7, reads EAGVTQFPSHSVIEKGQTVTLRCDPISGHDNLYWYRRVMGKEIKFLLHFVKESKQDESGMPNNRFLAERTGGTYSTLKVQPAELEDSGVYFCASSQGEGTDEQYFGPGTRLTVT.

This clone was seen once. This chain joins TRBV29-1 and TRBJ1-2, with D possibly matching TRBD1 (5 bases). The CDR3 covers 12 residues. Trimming pared 7 bases from V and 4 bases from J, leaving 13 bases between. The germline gives CDR1 SQVTM, CDR2 ANQGSEA. CDR3 DNA: TGCAGCGCCTTTATAGGGGCCTATGGCTACACCTTC. It encodes CSAFIGAYGYTF.